Here is one T cell receptor beta chain with its context. Antigen unknown. The sample comes from a study of a mutant IDH1 vaccine in newly diagnosed glioma. TCRdb's table, derived via immunoSEQ multiplex PCR, lists solely in-frame clones and lacks some. The repertoire holds 25,000 to 30,000 clones, with around 85% as singletons. Trimming took 6 bases from V and 0 from J, leaving 12 bases between them. Germline V gene sequence: CDR1 LNHNV, CDR2 YYDKDF (reference sequence). This CDR3 has 15 residues. Described time point: week 5, during vaccination. Every vaccine dose comprised 300 ug of mutant IDH1 20-mer peptide plus topical imiquimod.

The sample was PBMCs, taken from a glioma patient whose treatment included an IDH1 peptide vaccine. The chain employs TRBV15 and TRBJ1-5; no clear D. The source of this sequence is a man aged 35 to 55 with glioma. Some clones in this sample may be carry-over from other donors' samples. In DNA form, the CDR3 reads TGTGCCACCAGTCCGGACGGACGTAGCAATCAGCCCCAGCATTTT. This encodes CATSPDGRSNQPQHF.